This section outlines one TCR beta chain sequence together with its context. The germline gives CDR1 SEHNR, CDR2 FQNEAQ (reference sequence). The CDR3 is made up of 17 amino acids. V lost 3 bases, J lost 4 bases, and 21 bases lay in between. This specimen comes from a study of cytomegalovirus exposure and HLA in healthy donors. Across the study: There were fewer than 130 million unique TCR beta sequences, drawn from about 179 million T cells, in an earlier analysis.

PCR employed 60 Vbeta and 13 Jbeta primers. Profiling relied on immunoSEQ multiplex PCR, and the TCRdb table lists in-frame clones only, not all of them. This sample has 130,000 or so clones, with around 77% found just once. The TCR sequence derives from a man aged 25-45 years in good health and CMV-seronegative. Sequencing input: PBMCs. V gene TRBV7-9 combines with J gene TRBJ1-1; D ambiguous. CDR3: CASSFSTGKREFTEAFF. The CDR3 DNA reads TGTGCCAGCAGCTTTAGTACGGGGAAGAGGGAATTCACTGAAGCTTTCTTT.